This T cell receptor (beta chain) derives from a study of T cell responses to AZD1222 COVID-19 vaccine. The method was immunoSEQ multiplex PCR; TCRdb's version includes in-frame clones alone and lacks a portion of them. Here the sample spans around 120,000 clones, more than 75% being singletons. Germline lookup yields CDR1 LGHNA and CDR2 YNFKEQ. The germline V and J ends were trimmed by 1 base and 0 bases, with 10 bases remaining between them. This CDR3 contains 15 residues. This chain joins TRBV4-2 and TRBJ2-7, with D possibly being TRBD1 (6 bases). The source is an adult in good health. Material: peripheral blood, obtained on day 0 of AZD1222 vaccination. DNA for the CDR3: TGTGCCAGCAGCCAAGCCAGGGGTAGCTCCTACGAGCAGTACTTC. Amino acids: CASSQARGSSYEQYF.